Below, 16 T cell receptor beta chains from the same sample are listed, as sequenced in a study of blood T cell repertoires in COVID-19. The method was immunoSEQ multiplex PCR; TCRdb's version includes in-frame clones alone and lacks a portion of them. The table shows around 310,000 clones, with around 90% occurring only once. Sequencing was carried out using peripheral blood. The receptors derive from a woman aged 40 to 50 with COVID-19, enrolled during active disease.

The chain combines TRBV3-1 (or the pseudogene TRBV3-2) with TRBJ1-5; D gene uncertain. Germline V gene lookup returns CDR1 LGHDT and CDR2 YNNKEL (reference sequence). The CDR3 runs 17 residues. The V gene lost 4 bases and the J gene lost 0 bases, with 16 bases spanning the gap. CDR3: CASSPRSASCSNQPQHF. The CDR3 nucleotides are TGTGCCAGCAGCCCCCGATCCGCAAGCTGTAGCAATCAGCCCCAGCATTTT.

In its sample, this clone was seen many times. The chain carries TRBV6-5 and TRBJ2-7, with 7 positions matching TRBD2. The CDR3 extends over 14 amino acids. V shed 4 bases, J shed 1 base, and the junction held 4 bases outside the gene matches. CDR1 is MNHEY, CDR2 SVGAGI, per germline. CDR3 sequence (DNA): TGTGCCAGCAGTTTAGGACTAGGATCCTACGAGCAGTACTTC. It translates to CASSLGLGSYEQYF.

The chain links TRBV5-4 to TRBJ1-1; no reliable D call. CDR1 SGHNT and CDR2 YYREEE come from the germline V gene (reference sequence). The CDR3 is 15 residues long. With 4 bases removed from V and 0 bases from J, the gap between germline ends came to 13 bases. The CDR3 loop is CASSTGGLMNTEAFF. The CDR3 nucleotides are TGTGCCAGCAGCACTGGAGGCCTCATGAACACTGAAGCTTTCTTT.

The genes are TRBV4-3 and TRBJ1-6; possibly TRBD1 for D (6 bases). This CDR3 contains 16 residues. V was shortened by 4 bases and J by 8 bases, with 18 bases between the two germline ends. Germline V gene data show CDR1 as LGHNA and CDR2 as YSLEER. The DNA of the CDR3 is TGCGCCAGCAGCCTCGAGGGGGGGCGCAGGGATTCACCCCTCCACTTT. Amino acid sequence: CASSLEGGRRDSPLHF.

The genes are TRBV10-2 and TRBJ1-2, with 8 nucleotides matching TRBD1. Germline CDR1 WSHSY, CDR2 SAAADI. CDR3 length equals 16 residues. Unmatched junction bases numbered 13, after V lost 2 bases and J lost 8 bases. The CDR3 protein is CASSETGTGGNVGYTF. The CDR3, as DNA: TGCGCCAGCAGTGAGACCGGGACAGGAGGGAACGTCGGCTACACCTTC.

The table lists this clone with a count of one. V gene TRBV7-2 combines with J gene TRBJ2-5; 7 nucleotides line up with TRBD2. The J segment lost 2 bases and the V segment lost 1 base, leaving 10 bases of the junction unmatched. CDR3 length: 17 amino acids. Germline V gene data show CDR1 as SGHTA and CDR2 as FQGNSA. This chain's CDR3 is CASSLVSSRTRQETQYF. The DNA for the CDR3 is TGTGCCAGCAGCTTAGTGTCGAGCCGGACTAGACAAGAGACCCAGTACTTC.

This chain uses TRBV5-4 with TRBJ2-3, with 8 bases matching TRBD1. CDR3 size: 14 residues. The J segment lost 3 bases and the V segment lost 0 bases, leaving 0 bases of the junction unmatched. Germline lookup yields CDR1 SGHNT and CDR2 YYREEE (reference sequence). CDR3 loop: CASSLGTGTDTQYF. The DNA of the CDR3 is TGTGCCAGCAGCTTGGGGACAGGGACAGATACGCAGTATTTT.

J is TRBJ2-4 and V is TRBV28; 7 bases fit TRBD1. Unmatched junction bases numbered 9, after V lost 8 bases and J lost 8 bases. CDR1 is MDHEN and CDR2 is SYDVKM in the germline V gene. This CDR3 comprises 13 residues. CDR3 nucleotides: TGTGCCAGCGCCGGACAGGTTTCTTACATTCAGTACTTC. Protein sequence: CASAGQVSYIQYF.

V usage is TRBV5-1 and J usage is TRBJ2-2; tentative D call: TRBD1 (6 bases). Trimming cost V 4 bases and J 3 bases, with 7 bases left between them. The CDR3 sequence is 13 residues long. Germline-derived CDR1 and CDR2 are SGHRS and YFSETQ. The CDR3 region is CASSRTDTGELFF. In DNA form, the CDR3 reads TGCGCCAGCAGCCGGACAGACACCGGGGAGCTGTTTTTT.

In this sample, this clone turned up a few times. The chain combines TRBV14 with TRBJ1-2, with TRBD1 as a possible D gene (6 bases). In germline, CDR1 is SGHDN, CDR2 FVKESK. V was clipped by 4 bases and J by 4 bases, with 13 bases between them. This CDR3 has 14 residues. This CDR3 reads CASSPPGGAYGYTF. In DNA, the CDR3 is TGTGCCAGCAGCCCCCCTGGGGGGGCCTATGGCTACACCTTC.

This rearrangement joins TRBV5-1 to TRBJ1-1; 11 bases are a match to TRBD1. This CDR3 region has 14 residues. After removal of 7 bases from V and 5 bases from J, the junction contained 7 bases not matched to a gene. CDR1 and CDR2 from the germline V gene are SGHRS and YFSETQ. Here the CDR3 DNA reads TGCGCCAGCGCGACCGGGACAGGGGGAACTGAAGCTTTCTTT. Translating it yields CASATGTGGTEAFF.

The chain joins TRBV6-5 to TRBJ2-6; D is undetermined. Germline CDR1 MNHEY, CDR2 SVGAGI. V dropped 6 bases and J dropped 3 bases, with 12 bases sitting between them. There are 15 residues in the CDR3. CDR3 in DNA: TGTGCCAGCAGCCAGTCGAATGGTGGGGCCAACGTCCTGACTTTC. Encoded protein: CASSQSNGGANVLTF.

The V call is TRBV6-2 or TRBV6-3, the J call TRBJ2-5, with TRBD1 matching over 8 bases. The length of the CDR3 is 16 residues. Per germline, CDR1 MNHEY and CDR2 SVGEGT. V shed 2 bases, J shed 2 bases, and the junction held 7 bases outside the gene matches. The CDR3 sequence is CASSYTGGFRQETQYF. DNA for the CDR3: TGTGCCAGCAGTTACACAGGGGGGTTCCGACAAGAGACCCAGTACTTC.

The J gene is TRBJ1-5, the V gene TRBV6-9; 8 bases map to TRBD1. V trimming: 5 bases; J trimming: 2 bases; junction bases outside the gene matches: 8. This CDR3 is built from 16 residues. Germline V lookup: CDR1 MNHGY, CDR2 SVAAGI. The CDR3 sequence is CASSGYQGAGNQPQHF. The CDR3 coding sequence is TGTGCCAGCAGTGGATATCAGGGGGCGGGCAATCAGCCCCAGCATTTT.

This clone came up a few times. Additional DNA sequences in this sample encode the identical CDR3. The chain links TRBV5-6 to TRBJ1-1; 8 bases match TRBD1. V gave up 4 bases and J gave up 7 bases; unmatched junction bases: 3. The CDR3 sequence is 12 residues long. Germline V gene sequence: CDR1 SGHDT, CDR2 YYEEEE. The DNA of the CDR3 is TGTGCCAGCAGCCCCGGGACAGGTGAAGCTTTCTTT. This sequence encodes CASSPGTGEAFF.

The chain joins TRBV28 to TRBJ2-7; 7 bases are shared with TRBD1. Germline CDR1 reads MDHEN; CDR2 reads SYDVKM. The CDR3 has 15 amino acids. V trimming: 5 bases; J trimming: 2 bases; junction bases outside the gene matches: 9. Written as DNA, the CDR3 is TGTGCCAGCAGTACTACCTGGACAGGTCCCTACGAGCAGTACTTC. Its translation: CASSTTWTGPYEQYF.